This section outlines one T cell receptor beta chain sequence together with its context. Its specificity is unknown. The CDR3 extends over 16 amino acids. The ends lost 5 bases at V and 5 bases at J; junction bases unmatched: 10. Germline V gene sequence: CDR1 SGHTA, CDR2 FQGNSA. Time point described: baseline, week 1 (first vaccination visit). Documented treatment: pre-vaccination baseline after standard-of-care therapy. This entry is derived from a study of a mutant IDH1 vaccine in newly diagnosed glioma. Overall study: The sex distribution of treated patients was about 62% male and roughly 40% female, with a mean age of 40.4 years. Earlier therapy was either radiotherapy, temozolomide, or both, and most got both. Study conclusions and caveats: Immune responses induced by vaccination arose in 90% to 95% of the patients. Among top peripheral T cell clonotypes, changes seemed unrelated to pseudoprogression.

Assay: immunoSEQ multiplex PCR; the TCRdb copy retains only in-frame clones and omits some. The sample carries 90,000 to 95,000 clones, roughly 85% recorded once. This chain joins TRBV7-2 and TRBJ2-7, with 12 positions matching TRBD1. Sequences were derived from PBMCs, sampled from a glioma patient treated with radiotherapy, temozolomide or both. This receptor was obtained from a woman aged 45 to 65 with glioma. CDR3 in DNA: TGTGCCAGCAGCAGAGCCCCGGGACAGGGGGCCGACGAGCAGTACTTC. This gives the protein CASSRAPGQGADEQYF.